Listed below are T cell receptor beta chains from one sample, sequenced in a study of CD4 T cells in relation to SARS-CoV-2 and coronaviruses. Method: immunoSEQ multiplex PCR; TCRdb's copy keeps in-frame clones and lacks some. This sample has about 70,000 clones, with over 70% found just once. Sequencing was done on a sample of memory CD4+ T cells from PBMCs. The receptors here all came from a human donor in good health. Both conserved end residues are part of each CDR3. The D gene is left open where the match is weak.

D | V | CDR3
TRBD2 | TRBV30 | CAWSGPIAGGREQFF
NA | TRBV5-6 | CASTPPLGSSNSGANVLTF
NA | TRBV14 | CASSQETTRSSYNEQFF
TRBD1 | TRBV18 | CASSSDGQVNQPQHF
NA | TRBV24-1 | CATSEWENTEAFF
NA | TRBV6-5 | CASSRTTEVGTQYF
TRBD2 | TRBV19 | CASSEGRAGNEQFF
NA | TRBV11-3 | CASSPQGLSTDTQYF
NA | TRBV7-9 | CASSPLSHNEKLFF
TRBD2 | TRBV7-8 | CASSLWVSGRAVDTQYF
NA | TRBV5-1 | CASSLRPGRQTQYF
NA | TRBV7-2 | CASSLAFRPDTGELFF
NA | TRBV18 | CASSGSLGTDTQYF
NA | TRBV3-1/TRBV3-2 | CASSQFVSSWLAFF
TRBD2 | TRBV4-1 | CASTLTGGAATDTQYF
NA | TRBV18 | CASSNYNEQFF
TRBD2 | TRBV7-3 | CASSQTSSGEQYF
TRBD1 | TRBV11-3 | CASSLGQGLGAHTDTQYF
TRBD2 | TRBV2 | CASSVGLAGAREQFF
TRBD1 | TRBV9 | CASSGGQGLGELFF
NA | TRBV19 | CASNPDTNNEKLFF
NA | TRBV5-1 | CASSLVGASTDTQYF
NA | TRBV28 | CASRPGGYGYTF
NA | TRBV7-3 | CASSVQGNTGELFF
NA | TRBV5-1 | CASSSTAGSTEAFF
NA | TRBV27 | CASSLEVPGSADTQYF
NA | TRBV5-8 | CASSFNSNTDTQYF
NA | TRBV30 | CAWASGGVSVQHF
NA | TRBV5-8 | CASSSRDMINEKLFF
TRBD1 | TRBV7-2 | CASSRQGGELFF
NA | TRBV7-9 | CASSPTPTDGTYEQYF
TRBD2 | TRBV5-6 | CASSPAGGDTGELFF
NA | TRBV28 | CASSFGFGGARGTDTQYF
TRBD1 | TRBV24-1 | CATSDEDRGDNEQFF
NA | TRBV5-1 | CASSAYTDTQYF
NA | TRBV2 | CASSVIQGAEQYF
TRBD1 | TRBV5-1 | CASSSNSRGRRTGELFF
NA | TRBV15 | CASAEGDLQPQHF
TRBD2 | TRBV10-1 | CASSGPSGSDNEQFF
TRBD2 | TRBV7-9 | CASSLRAGGTGELFF
TRBD2 | TRBV5-1 | CASKLGGTSSYEQYF
NA | TRBV4-1 | CASSQYGKLYEQYF
TRBD2 | TRBV4-2 | CASSQALGTSNYEQYF
TRBD1 | TRBV3-1/TRBV3-2 | CASSQGDRGPGYTF
NA | TRBV9 | CASSPGRRVSLCYEQYF
NA | TRBV13 | CASSSPRQLGRDENTGELFF